The subject of this entry is one TCR beta chain. Its antigen remains unidentified. One base away there is no much larger clone; base qualities are not given. One collaborating source in Seattle enrolled patients during active infection and followed them longitudinally through the course of disease. Whole blood was collected in K2EDTA tubes by collaborating institutions according to the institutions' own protocols. For TCRbeta analysis, collaborators shipped samples as frozen whole blood, isolated PBMCs, or DNA extracted from either of those sample types. These data are taken from a study of blood T cell repertoires in COVID-19 (dated by TCRdb to about 2020). With respect to the entire study: Collaborator samples came from the United States, Italy and Spain and covered acute and convalescent phases of COVID-19. The prospective study material was composed of cDNA or gDNA derived from T cells, B-cell-depleted T cells, or PBMCs. Where available, HLA class I and class II types were obtained from metadata supplied by the sample provider rather than from assay-based typing. Subjects who had been exposed to COVID-19, were actively infected with it, or had recovered from it provided the deeply sampled blood TCRbeta repertoires that made up the dataset. Samples were obtained from the ongoing ImmuneRACE study (first 160 participants) and from 1,254 subjects provided by 6 global collaborators. A de-identified subject ID, COVID-19 status, age in years and sex were almost always included in the sample metadata. The repertoires were released in a freely available public database intended as a resource for research on the immune response to SARS-CoV-2.

The immunoSEQ Assay, a bias-controlled multiplex PCR, was used to amplify TCRbeta CDR3 regions from genomic DNA. On the study's bioinformatics: Within the assay, amplification of reference gene primers was used to estimate how many nucleated cells each sample contained. Sequence reads were collapsed and filtered to measure the absolute abundance of every unique TCRbeta CDR3 rearrangement. Productive Simpson clonality was computed per sample as the square root of Simpson's diversity index over productive rearrangements. In TCRdb, the immuneACCESS table is reduced to in-frame sequences with V and J assigned. These tables do not hold every clone; where another copy was compared, an unresolved V gene accounts for under half, and the others remain unexplained. V, J and clone size reflect that table, while D and trimming were determined from the DNA. A total of some 360,000 clones appear in this sample, approximately 90% of them only once. The top ten constitute around 3.9% of the sample.

The paper as a whole reports these results and caveats: The amount of clinical and demographic metadata varied by source and participant and was provided uncurated.

Sequenced sample: peripheral blood. The source of this sequence is a woman aged 60-75 years with COVID-19, enrolled during active disease.

The CDR3 amino acid sequence is: CASSFPETAYEQYF. The DNA sequence is TGTGCCAGCAGCTTCCCGGAGACCGCCTACGAGCAGTACTTC. Recombination linked TRBV28 to TRBJ2-7, with no reliable assignment of the D segment. The junction carries 14 bases between V and J, which are trimmed by 6 bases and 2 bases respectively. In the germline V gene, CDR1 corresponds to MDHEN and CDR2 to SYDVKM. Measured from the cysteine to the phenylalanine, the CDR3 is 14 residues long. Solely the CDR3 DNA is kept, with 42 bases framed from the first base.